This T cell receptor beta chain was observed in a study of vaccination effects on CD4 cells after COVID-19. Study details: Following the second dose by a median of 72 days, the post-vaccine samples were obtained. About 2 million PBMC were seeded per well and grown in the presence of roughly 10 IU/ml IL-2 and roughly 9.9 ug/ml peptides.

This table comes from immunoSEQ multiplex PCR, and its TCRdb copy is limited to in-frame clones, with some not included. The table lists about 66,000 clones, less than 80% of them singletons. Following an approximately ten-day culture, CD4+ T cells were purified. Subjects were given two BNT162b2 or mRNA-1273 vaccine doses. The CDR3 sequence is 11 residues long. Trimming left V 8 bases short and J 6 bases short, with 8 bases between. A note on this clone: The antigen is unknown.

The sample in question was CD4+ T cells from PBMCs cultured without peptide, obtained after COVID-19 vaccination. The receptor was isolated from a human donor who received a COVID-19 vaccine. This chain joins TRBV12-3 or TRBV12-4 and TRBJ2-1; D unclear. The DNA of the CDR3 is TGTGCCAGCTCTCGAGGCAATGAGCAGTTCTTC. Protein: CASSRGNEQFF.